Sequencing of this T cell receptor beta chain was carried out in a study of blood T cells in healthy people across ages. A second PCR of 7 to 11 cycles used a sample-barcoded 5' primer and a J-beta primer mix. TCRdb reprocessed the 5' RACE reads via MiXCR and lists one record per CDR3 protein. The sample lists around 1,000,000 distinct CDR3 sequences; under 30% were seen once. Only a few counts were recorded for this clonotype. Its antigen remains unidentified. Study-wide results and caveats: Possibly, changes in expanded clonotypes were confounded because donor CMV status was unknown.

Trimming cost V 10 bases and J 2 bases, with 12 bases left between them. From germline, CDR1 is MDHEN and CDR2 SYDVKM. The CDR3 contains 12 residues. These data also formed part of another study, on T cells of mothers and their children.

This receptor was taken from a girl aged 2-9 years in good health. Sequencing was performed on blood. This chain joins TRBV28 and TRBJ2-7; no clear D. CDR3 residues: CATVQSTYEQYF. CDR3 bases: TGTGCCACCGTACAGAGCACCTACGAGCAGTACTTC.